This TCR beta chain was captured by sequencing in a study of CD8 T cells in ankylosing spondylitis. Germline V gives CDR1 DFQATT, CDR2 SNEGSKA (reference sequence). The junction had 11 bases not matched to a gene; V was cut back by 1 base and J by 5 bases. The CDR3 length is 16 residues. Scientists made TCR beta libraries using quantitative 5'-RACE with molecular barcodes. From the 5' RACE reads, TCRdb called clonotypes with MiXCR, one entry per CDR3 protein. Among under 300,000 distinct CDR3 sequences, about 10% were seen once, and the ten largest hold 6% to 8.5%. The chain recombines TRBV20-1 with TRBJ2-3; 8 bases are a match to TRBD2. The sequenced sample consisted of blood, either unsorted or a sorted T cell fraction (not recorded which). The TCR originated in a male donor with ankylosing spondylitis or in good health (not recorded which). The CDR3 DNA is TGCAGTGCTAGAGCTGGGCGGGGGGTGAGGGGAGATACGCAGTATTTT. This codes for CSARAGRGVRGDTQYF.